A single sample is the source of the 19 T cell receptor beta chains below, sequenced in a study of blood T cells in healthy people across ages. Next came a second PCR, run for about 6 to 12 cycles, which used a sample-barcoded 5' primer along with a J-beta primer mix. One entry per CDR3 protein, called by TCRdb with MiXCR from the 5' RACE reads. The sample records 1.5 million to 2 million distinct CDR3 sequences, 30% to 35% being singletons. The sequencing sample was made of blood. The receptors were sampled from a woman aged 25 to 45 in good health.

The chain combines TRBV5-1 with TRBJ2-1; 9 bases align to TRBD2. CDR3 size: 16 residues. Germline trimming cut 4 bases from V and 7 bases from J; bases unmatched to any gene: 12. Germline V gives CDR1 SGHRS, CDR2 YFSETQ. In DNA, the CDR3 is TGCGCCAGCAGCGCCCCGCTAGCGGGGATTAATAATGAGCAGTTCTTC. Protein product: CASSAPLAGINNEQFF.

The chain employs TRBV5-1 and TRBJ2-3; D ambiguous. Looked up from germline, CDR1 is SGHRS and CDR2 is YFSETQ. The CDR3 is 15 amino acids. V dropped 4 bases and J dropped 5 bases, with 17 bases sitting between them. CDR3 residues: CASSPSPGPQDTQYF. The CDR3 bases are TGCGCCAGCAGCCCAAGCCCCGGACCTCAAGATACGCAGTATTTT. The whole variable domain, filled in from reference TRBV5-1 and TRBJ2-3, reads KAGVTQTPRYLIKTRGQQVTLSCSPISGHRSVSWYQQTPGQGLQFLFEYFSETQRNKGNFPGRFSGRQFSNSRSEMNVSTLELGDSALYLCASSPSPGPQDTQYFGPGTRLTVL.

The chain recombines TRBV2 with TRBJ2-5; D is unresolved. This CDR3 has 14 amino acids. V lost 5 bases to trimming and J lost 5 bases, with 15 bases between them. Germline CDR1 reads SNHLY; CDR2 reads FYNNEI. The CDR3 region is CASSPSANLETQYF. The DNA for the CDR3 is TGTGCCAGCAGTCCTTCAGCAAACCTGGAGACCCAGTACTTC. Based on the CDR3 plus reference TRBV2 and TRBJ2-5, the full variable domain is EPEVTQTPSHQVTQMGQEVILRCVPISNHLYFYWYRQILGQKVEFLVSFYNNEISEKSEIFDDQFSVERPDGSNFTLKIRSTKLEDSAMYFCASSPSANLETQYFGPGTRLLVL.

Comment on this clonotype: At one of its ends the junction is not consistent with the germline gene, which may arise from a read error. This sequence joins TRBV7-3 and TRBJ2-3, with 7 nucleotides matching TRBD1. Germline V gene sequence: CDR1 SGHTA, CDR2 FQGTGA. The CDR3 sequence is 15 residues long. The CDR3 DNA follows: TGTGCTAGCAGCTTCGAGGGGGCAGGCACAGATACGCAGTATTTT. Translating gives CASSFEGAGTDTQYF. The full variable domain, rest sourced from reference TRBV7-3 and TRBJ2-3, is GAGVSQTPSNKVTEKGKYVELRCDPISGHTALYWYRQSLGQGPEFLIYFQGTGAADDSGLPNDRFFAVRPEGSVSTLKIQRTERGDSAVYLCASSFEGAGTDTQYFGPGTRLTVL.

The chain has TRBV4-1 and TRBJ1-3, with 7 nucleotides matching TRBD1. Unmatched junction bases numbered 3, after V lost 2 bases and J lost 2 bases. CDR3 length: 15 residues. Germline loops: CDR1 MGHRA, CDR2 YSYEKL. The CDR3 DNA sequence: TGCGCCAGCAGCCAAACAGGGGTGCCTGGAAACACCATATATTTT. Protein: CASSQTGVPGNTIYF.

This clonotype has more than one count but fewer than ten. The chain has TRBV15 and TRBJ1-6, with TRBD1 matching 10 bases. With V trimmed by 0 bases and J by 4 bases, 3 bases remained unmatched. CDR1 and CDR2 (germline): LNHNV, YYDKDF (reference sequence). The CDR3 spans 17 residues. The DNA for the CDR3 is TGTGCCACCAGCAGAGACCAGGGACAGGGGTATAATTCACCCCTCCACTTT. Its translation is CATSRDQGQGYNSPLHF.

CDR3 loop: CASSPYYGELFF. The CDR3 bases are TGTGCCAGCAGCCCCTATTACGGGGAGCTGTTTTTT. The chain is built from TRBV7-3 and TRBJ2-2; D gene unclear. V lost 5 bases to trimming and J lost 7 bases, with 8 bases between them. There are 12 residues in the CDR3. The germline V gene encodes CDR1 SGHTA and CDR2 FQGTGA.

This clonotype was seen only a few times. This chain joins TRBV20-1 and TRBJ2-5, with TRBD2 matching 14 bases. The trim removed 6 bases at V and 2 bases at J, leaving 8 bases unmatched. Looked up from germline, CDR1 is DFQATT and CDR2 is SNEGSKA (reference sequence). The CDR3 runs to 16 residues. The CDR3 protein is CSAPRTSGRPQETQYF. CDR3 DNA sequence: TGCAGTGCACCCAGGACTAGCGGGAGGCCACAAGAGACCCAGTACTTC.

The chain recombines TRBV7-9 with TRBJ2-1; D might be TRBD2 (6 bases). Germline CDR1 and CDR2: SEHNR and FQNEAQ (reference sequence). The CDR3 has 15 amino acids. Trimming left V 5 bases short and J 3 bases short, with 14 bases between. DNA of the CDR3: TGTGCCAGCAGCACAGCCGGGACTTTCTACAATGAGCAGTTCTTC. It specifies CASSTAGTFYNEQFF.

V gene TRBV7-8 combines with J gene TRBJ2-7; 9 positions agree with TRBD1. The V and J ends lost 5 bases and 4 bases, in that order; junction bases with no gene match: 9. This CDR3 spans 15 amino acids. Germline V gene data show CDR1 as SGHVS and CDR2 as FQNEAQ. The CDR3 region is CASSTSQGALYEQYF. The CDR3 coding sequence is TGTGCCAGCAGCACCTCACAGGGGGCCCTTTACGAGCAGTACTTC.

The CDR3 here is CASSLGGTEYEQYF. The CDR3 region has the DNA TGTGCCAGCAGCTTAGGTGGGACAGAGTACGAGCAGTACTTC. This chain joins TRBV7-9 and TRBJ2-7, with 7 bases matching TRBD1. The CDR3 has 14 amino acids. Germline V gives CDR1 SEHNR, CDR2 FQNEAQ (reference sequence). After removal of 1 base from V and 4 bases from J, the junction contained 4 bases not matched to a gene.

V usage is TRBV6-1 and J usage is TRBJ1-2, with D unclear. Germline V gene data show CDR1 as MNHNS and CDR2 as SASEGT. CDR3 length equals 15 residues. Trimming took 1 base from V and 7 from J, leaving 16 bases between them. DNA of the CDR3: TGTGCCAGCAGTGAAGGGTCGAAGGACGTCGGTGGCTACACCTTC. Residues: CASSEGSKDVGGYTF.

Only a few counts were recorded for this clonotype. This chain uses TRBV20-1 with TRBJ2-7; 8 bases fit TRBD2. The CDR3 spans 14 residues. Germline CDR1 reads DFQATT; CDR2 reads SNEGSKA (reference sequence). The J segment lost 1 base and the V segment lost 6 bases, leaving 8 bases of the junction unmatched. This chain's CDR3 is CSALELAESYEQYF. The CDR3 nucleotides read TGCAGTGCCTTAGAACTAGCGGAATCCTACGAGCAGTACTTC.

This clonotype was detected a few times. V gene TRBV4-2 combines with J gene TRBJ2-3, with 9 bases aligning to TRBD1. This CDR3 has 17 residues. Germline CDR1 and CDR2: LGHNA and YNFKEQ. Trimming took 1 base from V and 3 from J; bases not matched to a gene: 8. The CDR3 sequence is CASSQVHRGPDTDTQYF. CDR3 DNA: TGTGCCAGCAGCCAAGTACACAGGGGGCCGGATACAGATACGCAGTATTTT.

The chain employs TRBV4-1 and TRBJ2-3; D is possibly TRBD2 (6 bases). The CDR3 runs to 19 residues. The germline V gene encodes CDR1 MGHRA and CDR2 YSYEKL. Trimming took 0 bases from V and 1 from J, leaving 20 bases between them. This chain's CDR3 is CASSQEPPGEMSGTDTQYF. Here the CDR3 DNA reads TGCGCCAGCAGCCAAGAACCCCCGGGAGAAATGTCGGGCACAGATACGCAGTATTTT.

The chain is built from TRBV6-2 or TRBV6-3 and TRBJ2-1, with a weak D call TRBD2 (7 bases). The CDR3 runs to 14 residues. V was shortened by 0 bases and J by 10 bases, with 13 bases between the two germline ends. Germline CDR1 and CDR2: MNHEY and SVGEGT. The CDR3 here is CASSYSYGGAEQFF. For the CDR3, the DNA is TGTGCCAGCAGTTACTCCTATGGGGGGGCGGAGCAGTTCTTC.

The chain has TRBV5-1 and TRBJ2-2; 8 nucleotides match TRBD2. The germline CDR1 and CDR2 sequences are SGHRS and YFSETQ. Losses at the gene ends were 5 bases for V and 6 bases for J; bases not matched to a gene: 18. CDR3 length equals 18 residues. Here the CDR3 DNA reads TGCGCCAGCAGTCGGCTAGCGGGTCCCTATGAAGGGGCCGGGGAGCTGTTTTTT. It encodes CASSRLAGPYEGAGELFF. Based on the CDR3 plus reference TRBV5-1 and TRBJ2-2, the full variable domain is KAGVTQTPRYLIKTRGQQVTLSCSPISGHRSVSWYQQTPGQGLQFLFEYFSETQRNKGNFPGRFSGRQFSNSRSEMNVSTLELGDSALYLCASSRLAGPYEGAGELFFGEGSRLTVL.

CDR3 region: CASSYSLRGNTEAFF. The CDR3 coding sequence is TGTGCCAGCAGTTACTCGCTCAGGGGGAACACTGAAGCTTTCTTT. The chain uses TRBV6-5 and TRBJ1-1, with a tentative D call TRBD1 (6 bases). V was cut by 0 bases and J by 1 base, with 9 bases left in between. Germline V CDR1 and CDR2: MNHEY, SVGAGI. The CDR3 is 15 amino acids.

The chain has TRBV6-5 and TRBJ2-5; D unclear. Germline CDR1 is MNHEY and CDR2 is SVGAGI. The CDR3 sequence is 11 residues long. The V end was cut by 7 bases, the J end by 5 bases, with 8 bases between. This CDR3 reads CASISFETQYF. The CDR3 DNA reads TGTGCCAGCATTTCATTTGAGACCCAGTACTTC.